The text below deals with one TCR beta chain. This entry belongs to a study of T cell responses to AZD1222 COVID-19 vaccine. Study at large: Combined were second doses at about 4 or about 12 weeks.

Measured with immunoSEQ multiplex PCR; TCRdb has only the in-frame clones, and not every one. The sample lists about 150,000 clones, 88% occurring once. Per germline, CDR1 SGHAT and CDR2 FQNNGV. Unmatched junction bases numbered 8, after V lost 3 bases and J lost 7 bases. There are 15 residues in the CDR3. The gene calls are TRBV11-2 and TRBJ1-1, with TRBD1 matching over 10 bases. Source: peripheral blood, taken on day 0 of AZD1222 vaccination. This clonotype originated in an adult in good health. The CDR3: CASSFLRDRGGEAFF. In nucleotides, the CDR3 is TGTGCCAGCAGCTTCCTCCGGGACAGGGGTGGTGAAGCTTTCTTT.